The 4 T cell receptor beta chains presented below share a single source sample, sequenced in a study of blood T cell repertoires in COVID-19. Using immunoSEQ multiplex PCR, the repertoire was profiled, and TCRdb retains in-frame clones only, with some absent. The repertoire holds fewer than 150,000 clones, with around 89% as singletons. Sample: peripheral blood. The receptors come from a woman between 45 and 65 years old with acute or convalescent COVID-19.

The chain carries TRBV5-1 and TRBJ1-5; 7 nucleotides align to TRBD1. CDR3 length: 15 amino acids. Germline values: CDR1 SGHRS, CDR2 YFSETQ. V shed 0 bases, J shed 3 bases, and the junction held 3 bases outside the gene matches. This CDR3 reads CASSLEGGNNQPQHF. The CDR3 nucleotides are TGCGCCAGCAGCTTGGAAGGGGGCAACAATCAGCCCCAGCATTTT.

The rearrangement joins TRBV7-2 to TRBJ1-1, with TRBD1 matching over 9 bases. Germline V lookup: CDR1 SGHTA, CDR2 FQGNSA. CDR3 length: 15 residues. V was clipped by 5 bases and J by 0 bases; unmatched bases: 4. The CDR3, as DNA: TGTGCCAGCAGCCCACAGGGGGCTCTGAACACTGAAGCTTTCTTT. Its protein product is CASSPQGALNTEAFF. Variable domain in full (rest from reference TRBV7-2 and TRBJ1-1): GAGVSQSPSNKVTEKGKDVELRCDPISGHTALYWYRQSLGQGLEFLIYFQGNSAPDKSGLPSDRFSAERTGGSVSTLTIQRTQQEDSAVYLCASSPQGALNTEAFFGQGTRLTVV.

The chain employs TRBV9 and TRBJ1-2, with 10 nucleotides matching TRBD1. V shed 4 bases, J shed 5 bases, and the junction held 8 bases outside the gene matches. CDR1 SGDLS and CDR2 YYNGEE come from the germline V gene. The CDR3 has 15 residues. CDR3 sequence: CASSSLGQGGYGYTF. The DNA for the CDR3 is TGTGCCAGCAGCTCCCTCGGACAGGGGGGGTATGGCTACACCTTC. Complete variable domain (other parts from reference TRBV9 and TRBJ1-2): DSGVTQTPKHLITATGQRVTLRCSPRSGDLSVYWYQQSLDQGLQFLIQYYNGEERAKGNILERFSAQQFPDLHSELNLSSLELGDSALYFCASSSLGQGGYGYTFGSGTRLTVV.

The chain has TRBV9 and TRBJ2-7; 7 bases fit TRBD2. This CDR3 comprises 16 residues. J was trimmed by 0 bases and V by 0 bases; bases with no gene match: 6. In germline, CDR1 is SGDLS, CDR2 YYNGEE. The CDR3 DNA is TGTGCCAGCAGCGTAGGAGGCAGGGAGGGCTCCTACGAGCAGTACTTC. It encodes CASSVGGREGSYEQYF.